These 30 T cell receptor beta chains originate from one sample sequenced in a study of technical replicates of blood from four donors. Clones were read by immunoSEQ multiplex PCR, and TCRdb kept only the in-frame ones, dropping some. The table lists approximately 50,000 clones, approximately 95% of them singletons. The sample comprised T cells isolated from PBMCs. The receptors were gathered from a human donor in good health.

In its sample, this clone was seen a few times. The chain couples TRBV11-2 to TRBJ2-2; D may be TRBD1 (5 bases). The germline V gene encodes CDR1 SGHAT and CDR2 FQNNGV. This CDR3 region has 13 residues. V lost 6 bases to trimming and J lost 7 bases, with 12 bases between them. CDR3 bases: TGTGCCAGCAGGGACGGTACAGGCGGGGAGCTGTTTTTT. Its protein product is CASRDGTGGELFF.

This clone was counted once. The genes are TRBV5-6 and TRBJ2-7; no clear D. V was pared by 1 base and J by 2 bases, with 7 bases between. The CDR3 spans 13 residues. The germline V gene has CDR1 SGHDT and CDR2 YYEEEE. The DNA for the CDR3 is TGTGCCAGCAGCTTGCCAGGAACCTACGAGCAGTACTTC. Its translation is CASSLPGTYEQYF.

The rearrangement joins TRBV5-1 to TRBJ1-1; D remains unclear. Germline V gene sequence: CDR1 SGHRS, CDR2 YFSETQ. V was shortened by 4 bases and J by 4 bases, with 11 bases between the two germline ends. This CDR3 comprises 13 residues. The chain's CDR3 is CASSPLYGTEAFF. The CDR3 nucleotides are TGCGCCAGCAGCCCCCTCTACGGCACTGAAGCTTTCTTT.

The chain links TRBV19 to TRBJ1-1; no clear D. V lost 5 bases to trimming and J lost 3 bases, with 10 bases between them. The CDR3 totals 13 residues. Germline V gene data show CDR1 as LNHDA and CDR2 as SQIVND (reference sequence). CDR3 sequence: CASSDERYTEAFF. The CDR3 DNA follows: TGTGCCAGTAGTGATGAGAGATACACTGAAGCTTTCTTT.

The CDR3 sequence: CASSLVVNTEAFF. In DNA, the CDR3 is TGTGCCAGCAGCTTAGTAGTGAACACTGAAGCTTTCTTT. This chain joins TRBV11-2 and TRBJ1-1, with D unclear. V shed 1 base and J shed 0 bases, with 3 bases lying between them. CDR1 is SGHAT and CDR2 is FQNNGV in the germline V gene. This CDR3 has 13 residues.

In its sample, this clone was seen once. This chain links TRBV19 with TRBJ1-2; 9 bases are shared with TRBD1. Trimming at V came to 5 bases and at J to 5 bases, leaving 3 bases not matched to a gene. Germline V gene data show CDR1 as LNHDA and CDR2 as SQIVND (reference sequence). The CDR3 extends over 13 amino acids. CDR3 loop: CASSSGQGYGYTF. CDR3 in DNA: TGTGCCAGTAGTTCGGGACAGGGATATGGCTACACCTTC. The whole variable domain, filled in from reference TRBV19 and TRBJ1-2, reads DGGITQSPKYLFRKEGQNVTLSCEQNLNHDAMYWYRQDPGQGLRLIYYSQIVNDFQKGDIAEGYSVSREKKESFPLTVTSAQKNPTAFYLCASSSGQGYGYTFGSGTRLTVV.

The chain combines TRBV4-1 with TRBJ2-4; maybe TRBD1 (5 bases). Trimming shortened V by 0 bases and J by 2 bases, and 11 bases separated the two germline ends. Germline V gene data show CDR1 as MGHRA and CDR2 as YSYEKL. There are 16 residues in the CDR3. CDR3 loop: CASSQEYQGSKNIQYF. The CDR3 DNA sequence: TGCGCCAGCAGCCAAGAGTACCAGGGATCCAAAAACATTCAGTACTTC.

This clone came up once. The J gene is TRBJ2-7, the V gene TRBV5-4; D is perhaps TRBD2 (6 bases). This CDR3 is built from 13 residues. V dropped 0 bases and J dropped 4 bases, with 8 bases sitting between them. In germline, CDR1 is SGHNT, CDR2 YYREEE (reference sequence). As DNA, the CDR3 is TGTGCCAGCAGCTTGGGACTAGGGTACGAGCAGTACTTC. Translating gives CASSLGLGYEQYF. Full variable domain (rest looked up from reference TRBV5-4 and TRBJ2-7): ETGVTQSPTHLIKTRGQQVTLRCSSQSGHNTVSWYQQALGQGPQFIFQYYREEENGRGNFPPRFSGLQFPNYSSELNVNALELDDSALYLCASSLGLGYEQYFGPGTRLTVT.

The rearrangement links TRBV9 to TRBJ2-7, with D tentatively TRBD2 (6 bases). V gave up 3 bases and J gave up 0 bases, with 19 bases separating them. Germline V gene sequence: CDR1 SGDLS, CDR2 YYNGEE. CDR3 size: 17 residues. The CDR3 sequence: CASSAAPPGVISYEQYF. In DNA, the CDR3 is TGTGCCAGCAGCGCCGCCCCACCGGGAGTGATCTCCTACGAGCAGTACTTC.

The chain is built from TRBV28 and TRBJ2-3; maybe TRBD2 (6 bases). This CDR3 has 17 amino acids. Germline-derived CDR1 and CDR2 are MDHEN and SYDVKM. V gave up 2 bases and J gave up 0 bases, with 15 bases separating them. CDR3 nucleotides: TGTGCCAGCAGTTTAGTCACTAGCCGACTTAGCACAGATACGCAGTATTTT. This encodes CASSLVTSRLSTDTQYF.

The chain combines TRBV6-5 with TRBJ2-7; D is uncertain. V was pared by 2 bases and J by 3 bases, with 8 bases between. The CDR3 is 13 amino acids. Germline V CDR1 and CDR2: MNHEY, SVGAGI. CDR3 sequence: CASSYGQLYEQYF. In DNA, the CDR3 is TGTGCCAGCAGTTACGGGCAGCTCTACGAGCAGTACTTC.

V usage is TRBV7-2 and J usage is TRBJ1-1; D remains ambiguous. CDR1 is SGHTA, CDR2 FQGNSA, per germline. V was pared by 1 base and J by 6 bases, with 6 bases between. The CDR3 consists of 12 residues. CDR3 protein: CASSLGSAEAFF. In DNA, the CDR3 is TGTGCCAGCAGCTTAGGGTCAGCTGAAGCTTTCTTT.

The chain couples TRBV7-3 to TRBJ2-1; the D gene is possibly TRBD2 (6 bases). Germline CDR1 and CDR2: SGHTA and FQGTGA. The V end lost 4 bases, the J end lost 5 bases, and 9 bases lay between the germline ends. This CDR3 spans 13 amino acids. The CDR3 coding sequence is TGTGCCAGCAGCTGGGGGGTTAACAATGAGCAGTTCTTC. It yields the protein CASSWGVNNEQFF.

The chain couples TRBV7-7 to TRBJ2-2; D gene uncertain. Per germline, CDR1 SSHAT and CDR2 FNYEAQ (reference sequence). This CDR3 region has 13 residues. Trimming removed 9 bases at V and 1 base at J, with 9 bases between. The CDR3 DNA is TGTGCCAGTAGTCCAAGGAACACCGGGGAGCTGTTTTTT. Protein product: CASSPRNTGELFF.

The chain uses TRBV7-2 and TRBJ2-5; the D gene is possibly TRBD1 (6 bases). The V gene lost 7 bases and the J gene lost 3 bases, with 15 bases spanning the gap. The germline CDR1 and CDR2 sequences are SGHTA and FQGNSA. The CDR3 runs to 14 residues. The CDR3 region has the DNA TGTGCCAGCACCGAGACGAGGGGGAAAGAGACCCAGTACTTC. Translating gives CASTETRGKETQYF.

J is TRBJ1-5 and V is TRBV9, with TRBD1 identical over 10 bases. J was trimmed by 3 bases and V by 0 bases; bases with no gene match: 3. Germline V gives CDR1 SGDLS, CDR2 YYNGEE. CDR3 size: 16 residues. The DNA for the CDR3 is TGTGCCAGCAGCGTAGGCGGGACAGGGGTCAATCAGCCCCAGCATTTT. This translates into CASSVGGTGVNQPQHF. Complete variable domain (other parts from reference TRBV9 and TRBJ1-5): DSGVTQTPKHLITATGQRVTLRCSPRSGDLSVYWYQQSLDQGLQFLIQYYNGEERAKGNILERFSAQQFPDLHSELNLSSLELGDSALYFCASSVGGTGVNQPQHFGDGTRLSIL.

The chain employs TRBV30 and TRBJ2-5, with D maybe TRBD1 (6 bases). The V end was cut by 3 bases, the J end by 2 bases, with 10 bases between. Per the germline V gene, CDR1 is GTSNPN and CDR2 is SVGIG (reference sequence). The CDR3 is made up of 13 amino acids. As DNA, the CDR3 is TGTGCCTGGAGGACAGGTTTGCAAGAGACCCAGTACTTC. Protein product: CAWRTGLQETQYF. Based on the CDR3 plus reference TRBV30 and TRBJ2-5, the full variable domain is SQTIHQWPATLVQPVGSPLSLECTVEGTSNPNLYWYRQAAGRGLQLLFYSVGIGQISSEVPQNLSASRPQDRQFILSSKKLLLSDSGFYLCAWRTGLQETQYFGPGTRLLVL.

There are a few counts of this clone. This rearrangement joins TRBV11-3 to TRBJ1-1, with unresolved D. The CDR3 has 15 residues. Between the trimmed V and J ends, which lost 1 base and 0 bases, there was a span of 9 bases. Germline lookup yields CDR1 SGHNT and CDR2 YENEEA. The CDR3 sequence: CASSLAAGMNTEAFF. The DNA for the CDR3 is TGTGCCAGCAGCTTAGCAGCAGGCATGAACACTGAAGCTTTCTTT.

This sequence joins TRBV6-5 and TRBJ1-1; tentative D call: TRBD1 (5 bases). The CDR3 contains 14 residues. CDR1 is MNHEY, CDR2 SVGAGI, per germline. V gave up 5 bases and J gave up 8 bases, with 18 bases separating them. CDR3 nucleotide sequence: TGTGCCAGCAGTACCATGGACACCCTGAGCGAAGCTTTCTTT. It encodes CASSTMDTLSEAFF.

The CDR3 spells CASGLIRDTGELFF. The CDR3 bases are TGTGCCAGCGGTTTGATCCGGGACACCGGGGAGCTGTTTTTT. The rearrangement uses TRBV2 and TRBJ2-2; no definite D call. V dropped 8 bases and J dropped 3 bases, with 13 bases sitting between them. Germline loops: CDR1 SNHLY, CDR2 FYNNEI. CDR3 length equals 14 residues.

The J gene is TRBJ2-7, the V gene TRBV12-5; 15 nucleotides align to TRBD2. CDR1 is LGHNT and CDR2 is FRNRAP in the germline V gene. V was pared by 2 bases and J by 2 bases, with 10 bases of the junction left unmatched. The length of the CDR3 is 19 residues. The CDR3 DNA follows: TGTGCTAGTGGTTTGATCCCGGGACTAGCGGGAGGTTTGGCCTACGAGCAGTACTTC. The encoded protein is CASGLIPGLAGGLAYEQYF.

The rearrangement uses TRBV5-3 and TRBJ2-7; TRBD2 matches at 10 bases. TRBV5-3 is classed as an ORF, of uncertain function. The CDR3 spans 15 residues. V gave up 3 bases and J gave up 2 bases; unmatched junction bases: 5. The CDR3 coding sequence is TGTGCCAGAAGCTCCCTAGCGGGAGAAACCTACGAGCAGTACTTC. Amino acid sequence: CARSSLAGETYEQYF.

The chain uses TRBV7-3 and TRBJ2-5; TRBD1 matches at 9 bases. CDR1 and CDR2 from the germline V gene are SGHTA and FQGTGA. This CDR3 has 13 residues. V gave up 4 bases and J gave up 7 bases; unmatched junction bases: 4. CDR3 in DNA: TGTGCCAGCAGCTGGGACAGGGAAGGGACCCAGTACTTC. Translating it yields CASSWDREGTQYF.

The CDR3 reads CASRTGDTEAFF. CDR3 sequence (DNA): TGCGCCAGCAGGACCGGGGACACTGAAGCTTTCTTT. The V gene is TRBV5-1, the J gene TRBJ1-1; unclear D gene. Per germline, CDR1 SGHRS and CDR2 YFSETQ. Trimming shortened V by 5 bases and J by 3 bases, and 8 bases separated the two germline ends. The CDR3 length is 12 residues.

The V gene is TRBV5-5, the J gene TRBJ2-7; tentative D call: TRBD2 (7 bases). The length of the CDR3 is 14 residues. Per the germline V gene, CDR1 is SGHKS and CDR2 is YYEKEE (reference sequence). Trimming removed 7 bases from V and 4 bases from J, with 18 bases in between. In DNA form, the CDR3 reads TGTGCCAGCGGGGGAGGGGGTATTCCTTACGAGCAGTACTTC. This sequence encodes CASGGGGIPYEQYF. The whole variable domain, filled in from reference TRBV5-5 and TRBJ2-7, reads DAGVTQSPTHLIKTRGQQVTLRCSPISGHKSVSWYQQVLGQGPQFIFQYYEKEERGRGNFPDRFSARQFPNYSSELNVNALLLGDSALYLCASGGGGIPYEQYFGPGTRLTVT.

The V gene is TRBV5-4, the J gene TRBJ2-7, with D possibly matching TRBD2 (6 bases). Germline V lookup: CDR1 SGHNT, CDR2 YYREEE (reference sequence). This CDR3 region has 17 residues. V was shortened by 0 bases and J by 5 bases, with 21 bases between the two germline ends. The CDR3 DNA reads TGTGCCAGCAGCTTGGGGAGCGCGCGGGAAGTCGACCACGAGCAGTACTTC. Protein product: CASSLGSAREVDHEQYF.

This clone was picked up one time. This chain joins TRBV10-1 and TRBJ2-7, with 7 bases fitting TRBD2. The germline gives CDR1 WNHNN, CDR2 SYGVQD (reference sequence). The ends lost 6 bases at V and 0 bases at J; junction bases unmatched: 5. This CDR3 has 14 amino acids. Written as DNA, the CDR3 is TGCGCCAGCAGACTCACTAGCGCCTCCTACGAGCAGTACTTC. Translation: CASRLTSASYEQYF.

The chain links TRBV5-1 to TRBJ1-2; D possibly corresponds to TRBD1 (6 bases). This CDR3 spans 13 amino acids. Looked up from germline, CDR1 is SGHRS and CDR2 is YFSETQ. V lost 3 bases, J lost 2 bases, and 8 bases lay in between. CDR3 DNA: TGCGCCAGCAGCTCGACAGGAAACTATGGCTACACCTTC. Its protein product is CASSSTGNYGYTF.

The V and J genes are TRBV5-5 and TRBJ1-1; no definite D call. CDR3 length equals 14 residues. Per the germline V gene, CDR1 is SGHKS and CDR2 is YYEKEE (reference sequence). V shed 4 bases and J shed 0 bases, with 10 bases lying between them. CDR3 bases: TGTGCCAGCAGCCCTTATTTAATGAACACTGAAGCTTTCTTT. Translation gives CASSPYLMNTEAFF.

Comment on this clone: Compared with germline, one end of the junction differs, possibly owing to a read error. The rearrangement uses TRBV7-2 and TRBJ2-1, with 12 nucleotides matching TRBD2. CDR3 size: 14 residues. Germline CDR1 reads SGHTA; CDR2 reads FQGNSA. CDR3 nucleotides: TGTGCCAGCAGCACGCCGGGACTAGCGGGTCTAGGGCTCTTC. Protein product: CASSTPGLAGLGLF. The full variable domain, rest sourced from reference TRBV7-2 and TRBJ2-1, is GAGVSQSPSNKVTEKGKDVELRCDPISGHTALYWYRQSLGQGLEFLIYFQGNSAPDKSGLPSDRFSAERTGGSVSTLTIQRTQQEDSAVYLCASSTPGLAGLGLFGPGTRLTVL.